The rows below give T cell receptor beta chains drawn from one sample of a study of long-term antiretroviral therapy in people with HIV. TCRdb's table, derived via immunoSEQ multiplex PCR, lists solely in-frame clones and lacks some. The table lists around 28,000 clones, about 89% of them singletons. Source: unsorted PBMCs, taken 3.1 years after starting antiretroviral therapy. These receptors were collected from a young man with HIV. The CDR3 runs from the conserved cysteine through the conserved F or W. Each record gives: J gene, V gene, D gene, CDR3 length, clone size, CDR3 DNA, CDR3 protein. A D gene is named only where the DNA matches it firmly. Some rows mark clone size as missing; the rest say once, few, many or name a class of expanded clone.

TRBJ1-4 TRBV7-9 - 16 - TGTGCCAGCAGCTTAAAGAGGGGGGTAACTAATGAAAAACTGTTTTTT CASSLKRGVTNEKLFF
TRBJ2-1 TRBV7-8 - 16 once TGTGCCAGCAGCCCCTGGGAGCGGAGCTCCTACAATGAGCAGTTCTTC CASSPWERSSYNEQFF
TRBJ1-4 TRBV7-9 - 15 - TGTGCCAGCAGCTTAGGGTGGGAACCCAATGAAAAACTGTTTTTT CASSLGWEPNEKLFF
TRBJ2-7 TRBV5-4 TRBD1 17 - TGTGCCAGCAGGAGGACAGGGGGCGTTCCCGCTCTGGACGAGCAGTACTTC CASRRTGGVPALDEQYF
TRBJ2-7 TRBV7-8 - 13 - TGTGCCAGCAGCCCCAGCGGGCACTACGAGCAGTACTTC CASSPSGHYEQYF
TRBJ2-1 TRBV2 - 13 - TGTGCCAGCAGTGAGACCAGTTACAATGAGCAGTTCTTC CASSETSYNEQFF
TRBJ1-2 TRBV5-4 - 16 - TGTGCCAGCAGCGAACCGCTGAGACCTGTAATAGAAGGCTACACCTTC CASSEPLRPVIEGYTF
TRBJ2-7 TRBV5-4 - 13 few TGTGCCAGCAGCTTTGCAGACACCTACGAGCAGTACTTC CASSFADTYEQYF
TRBJ2-5 TRBV5-6 TRBD2 16 - TGTGCCAGCAGCCATATTAGCGGGGGGGCCCTTGAGACCCAGTACTTC CASSHISGGALETQYF
TRBJ1-5 TRBV5-6 - 13 - TGTGCCAGCAGCCCACAGGGAAACCAGCCCCAGCATTTT CASSPQGNQPQHF
TRBJ2-3 TRBV10-3 TRBD1 16 - TGTGCCATCAGAGAAACACAGGGGGCTATCACAGATACGCAGTATTTT CAIRETQGAITDTQYF
TRBJ2-3 TRBV5-1 TRBD2 16 once TGCGCCAGCAGCTTGTCTAGCGGGGGGATCACAGATACGCAGTATTTT CASSLSSGGITDTQYF
TRBJ2-3 TRBV29-1 - 13 - TGCAGCGGGGGACAAATAAACACAGATACGCAGTATTTT CSGGQINTDTQYF
TRBJ1-1 TRBV30 - 13 - TGTGCCTGGAATGGTCTGGGGCTCACTGAAGCTTTCTTT CAWNGLGLTEAFF
TRBJ1-2 TRBV5-6 - 16 - TGTGCCAGCAGCTTGGATCGGGAGGCAGCTAACTATGGCTACACCTTC CASSLDREAANYGYTF
TRBJ2-7 TRBV7-8 - 14 - TGTGCCAGCAGCTTAGCCCGGGTGGCCTACGAGCAGTACTTC CASSLARVAYEQYF
TRBJ2-2 TRBV5-1 TRBD2 15 - TGCGCCAGCAGCTTGGGGGCTAGCGGAGGAGGGGAGCTGTTTTTT CASSLGASGGGELFF
TRBJ2-6 TRBV4-3 - 15 once TGCGCCAGCAGCCCAGGAGGGGCCGGGGCCAACGTCCTGACTTTC CASSPGGAGANVLTF
TRBJ2-7 TRBV7-3 - 17 - TGTGCCAGCAGCTCCCGGGCCACAGGTGGGACGATCTACGAGCAGTACTTC CASSSRATGGTIYEQYF
TRBJ2-1 TRBV19 - 16 - TGTGCCAGTAACTCAATCAGCGGAAGCTCCTACAATGAGCAGTTCTTC CASNSISGSSYNEQFF
TRBJ1-6 TRBV11-1 - 16 - TGTGCCAGCAGCTTAGCGATGACAGTGAAAAATTCACCCCTCCACTTT CASSLAMTVKNSPLHF
TRBJ2-7 TRBV27 TRBD1 15 - TGTGCCAGCAGTTTAAGGACAGGGTACTCCTACGAGCAGTACTTC CASSLRTGYSYEQYF
TRBJ2-3 TRBV9 TRBD2 17 - TGTGCCAGCAGCGTCGGGACTAGCGGGGGAACCTCCGATACGCAGTATTTT CASSVGTSGGTSDTQYF
TRBJ2-2 TRBV7-2 - 14 once TGTGCCAGCAGCTTGAGGGGAGAGGCCGGGGAGCTGTTTTTT CASSLRGEAGELFF
TRBJ2-3 TRBV7-8 - 17 - TGTGCCAGCAGCACACCTGGCGGACTTGTTCCCACAGATACGCAGTATTTT CASSTPGGLVPTDTQYF
TRBJ2-3 TRBV12-5 TRBD1 15 - TGTGCTAGTGGTTTGGTTAACAGGGGGGCAGATACGCAGTATTTT CASGLVNRGADTQYF
TRBJ1-2 TRBV19 - 14 - TGTGCCAGTAGTAGGACGTGGGGAAGTGAACCCTACACCTTC CASSRTWGSEPYTF
TRBJ2-2 TRBV19 - 17 - TGTGCCAGTAGTTATCCCTTGTGGGGTGGGAACACCGGGGAGCTGTTTTTT CASSYPLWGGNTGELFF
TRBJ1-2 TRBV9 - 15 - TGTGCCAGCAGCGTAGGCCCAGGATCCGACTCTGGCTACACCTTC CASSVGPGSDSGYTF
TRBJ2-1 TRBV13 - 11 - TGTGCCAGCAGCTCGGGAAATGAGCAGTTCTTC CASSSGNEQFF
TRBJ2-5 TRBV29-1 - 15 - TGCAGCGTCGAGGGGGGGAAACTACTCCAAGAGACCCAGTACTTC CSVEGGKLLQETQYF
TRBJ2-5 TRBV6-6 - 14 - TGTGCCAGCAGACCACCCGGGACTGGAGAGACCCAGTACTTC CASRPPGTGETQYF
TRBJ1-1 TRBV7-9 - 15 once TGTGCCAGCAGCTCAGGAGCCTTAACGAACCCTGAAGCTTTCTTT CASSSGALTNPEAFF
TRBJ1-4 TRBV5-5 - 14 once TGTGCCAGCAGCGCTGTTGCAACTAATGAAAAACTGTTTTTT CASSAVATNEKLFF
TRBJ2-7 TRBV4-3 - 15 once TGCGCCAGCAGCCAAGAAGGGGGGAGACACTACGAGCAGTACTTC CASSQEGGRHYEQYF
TRBJ2-7 TRBV27 TRBD2 16 - TGTGCCAGCAGTTTAATTAGCGGGAGGGGTACCTACGAGCAGTACTTC CASSLISGRGTYEQYF
TRBJ1-2 TRBV20-1 - 10 - TGCAGTGCTGAATCGGGCGGCTACACCTTC CSAESGGYTF
TRBJ1-1 TRBV28 TRBD1 15 once TGTGCCAGTAACGGACAGGGGGTTCTGGACACTGAAGCTTTCTTT CASNGQGVLDTEAFF
TRBJ2-3 TRBV4-2 TRBD1 16 - TGTGCCAGCAGCCAAGGGCAGGGGGCGGGCACAGATACGCAGTATTTT CASSQGQGAGTDTQYF
TRBJ2-1 TRBV15 - 14 - TGTGCCACCAGCAGAGTGCGAGGGGCCAATGAGCAGTTCTTC CATSRVRGANEQFF
TRBJ2-3 TRBV5-1 TRBD2 15 - TGCGCCAGCAGCTGGCAAGCGGGGTCCGTCGATACGCAGTATTTT CASSWQAGSVDTQYF
TRBJ1-5 TRBV6-6 - 14 - TGTGCCAGCAGCCTGACAGATAGCAATCAGCCCCAGCATTTT CASSLTDSNQPQHF
TRBJ2-3 TRBV29-1 TRBD1 17 - TGCAGCGTTGTAGGGGGAGGTCGGACAGGGGACACAGATACGCAGTATTTT CSVVGGGRTGDTDTQYF
TRBJ1-1 TRBV15 - 14 - TGTGCCACCAGCAGAGATCGACAAGCCACTGAAGCTTTCTTT CATSRDRQATEAFF
TRBJ1-1 TRBV6-1 - 12 - TGTGCCAGCACCTTAGGGTGGACACTTGCTTTCTTT CASTLGWTLAFF
TRBJ2-7 TRBV7-9 - 13 - TGTGCCAGCACCTGGGGCGGAGCCTACGAGCAGTACTTC CASTWGGAYEQYF
TRBJ2-1 TRBV29-1 TRBD2 13 - TGCAGCGTTGGGGGACTAGGTTACAATGAGCAGTTCTTC CSVGGLGYNEQFF
TRBJ2-7 TRBV7-8 - 16 once TGTGCCAGCAGCTCCCGTGAGGGGGGGGACTCCTACGAGCAGTACTTC CASSSREGGDSYEQYF